Presented here are 20 T cell receptor beta chains from one specimen sequenced in a study of post-analysis software for immune sequencing data (dated by TCRdb to the mid-2010s). Study-level results and caveats: Patients showed significantly higher frequencies than controls for about five TRBV segments, among them TRBV5-6, TRBV5-1 and TRBV20-1.

Receptor amplification or capture employed PCR. This sample was sequenced with an Illumina HiSeq 2500. To reduce PCR and sequencing biases, unique molecular identifiers were incorporated into the TCR beta cDNA libraries. TCRdb itself trimmed the public reads at Q25 with fastp, ran MiXCR and retained productive beta chains. Rows with one shared CDR3 protein collapse into an entry with the most common genes and DNA. This sample has about 190,000 distinct CDR3 sequences in its table, and 29% of those were observed once. About 3.7% of the sample lies in the top ten. Which antigens these TCRs recognize remains unknown. Sequencing was performed on blood. The receptor set was obtained from a girl aged 2 to 17 with multiple sclerosis.

The chain joins TRBV6-1 to TRBJ1-2; TRBD1 matches at 8 bases. This CDR3 comprises 14 residues. The germline V gene has CDR1 MNHNS and CDR2 SASEGT. V dropped 4 bases and J dropped 7; count of bases not matched to a gene: 8. CDR3 nucleotide sequence: TGTGCCAGCAGTGCCGTCTCAGGGGGCACTGGCTACACCTTC. This encodes CASSAVSGGTGYTF.

The chain joins TRBV12-3 or TRBV12-4 to TRBJ1-4; 7 bases align to TRBD1. Trimming cost V 5 bases and J 1 base; bases outside gene matches: 1. This CDR3 has 14 amino acids. In nucleotides, the CDR3 is TGTGCCAGCAGTCGGGACAGAACTAATGAAAAACTGTTTTTT. Amino acid sequence: CASSRDRTNEKLFF.

There are many counts of this clonotype. The CDR3 coding sequence is TGCAGCGTAGTGCCCGACGGGTTCGGACAAGAGACCCAGTACTTC. This encodes CSVVPDGFGQETQYF. The V call is TRBV29-1, the J call TRBJ2-5, with unresolved D. The CDR3 has 15 amino acids. From germline, CDR1 is SQVTM and CDR2 ANQGSEA. V lost 6 bases, J lost 2 bases, and 19 bases lay in between.

Remarks on this clonotype: The junction departs from the called germline gene at one end, perhaps through a read error. The chain is built from TRBV6-1 and TRBJ2-5; 14 bases align to TRBD2. Germline CDR1 MNHNS, CDR2 SASEGT. The CDR3 is 16 residues long. The CDR3 loop is CAGSRGTSGGRETQYF. CDR3 DNA sequence: TGTGCCGGCAGTAGAGGGACTAGCGGGGGTAGGGAGACCCAGTACTTC.

Ten or more counts support this clonotype. The rearrangement joins TRBV7-8 to TRBJ2-5, with 7 bases fitting TRBD2. The CDR3 has 16 residues. CDR1 and CDR2 from the germline V gene are SGHVS and FQNEAQ. V gave up 5 bases and J gave up 1 base; unmatched junction bases: 10. CDR3 coding DNA: TGTGCCAGCAGCCCCCGACGAGCGGGAAGCCAAGAGACCCAGTACTTC. It codes for CASSPRRAGSQETQYF.

The chain employs TRBV28 and TRBJ2-6; D possibly corresponds to TRBD1 (5 bases). Trimming stripped 7 bases from V and 3 bases from J, with 13 bases between. CDR1 and CDR2 (germline): MDHEN, SYDVKM. CDR3 size: 15 residues. CDR3 loop: CASNPQGFGANVLTF. In DNA form, the CDR3 reads TGTGCCAGCAACCCCCAGGGTTTTGGGGCCAACGTCCTGACTTTC. The full variable domain, completed using reference TRBV28 and TRBJ2-6, is DVKVTQSSRYLVKRTGEKVFLECVQDMDHENMFWYRQDPGLGLRLIYFSYDVKMKEKGDIPEGYSVSREKKERFSLILESASTNQTSMYLCASNPQGFGANVLTFGAGSRLTVL.

The chain's CDR3 is CASSAGTVNQPQHF. The CDR3 region has the DNA TGTGCCAGCAGCGCCGGGACAGTGAATCAGCCCCAGCATTTT. The chain is built from TRBV9 and TRBJ1-5; TRBD1 aligns across 7 bases. V was clipped by 3 bases and J by 4 bases; unmatched bases: 4. Germline CDR1 reads SGDLS; CDR2 reads YYNGEE. CDR3 length equals 14 residues.

This clonotype was observed a few times. This chain uses TRBV7-9 with TRBJ1-1; unclear D gene. The V end was cut by 5 bases, the J end by 10 bases, with 20 bases between. CDR1 is SEHNR, CDR2 FQNEAQ, per germline (reference sequence). This CDR3 is 14 amino acids long. Here the CDR3 reads CASSLLEAGGRAFF. CDR3 DNA sequence: TGTGCCAGCAGCCTTTTGGAGGCAGGCGGGCGAGCTTTCTTT.

The chain links TRBV5-1 to TRBJ2-7, with no clear D. Trimming took off 0 bases at V and 0 bases at J, with 7 bases between the two ends. The CDR3 length is 14 residues. Per the germline V gene, CDR1 is SGHRS and CDR2 is YFSETQ. In DNA, the CDR3 is TGCGCCAGCAGCTTGGCCAAGAGCTCCTACGAGCAGTACTTC. Translation gives CASSLAKSSYEQYF.

This clonotype was seen at least ten times. The chain employs TRBV5-1 and TRBJ2-5; D possibly corresponds to TRBD2 (5 bases). The CDR3 is made up of 14 amino acids. V was cut by 7 bases and J by 0 bases, with 13 bases left in between. Germline V gene lookup returns CDR1 SGHRS and CDR2 YFSETQ. CDR3 loop: CASSPGVHQETQYF. The CDR3 DNA sequence: TGCGCCAGCTCTCCCGGGGTCCACCAAGAGACCCAGTACTTC.

Concerning this clonotype: Being one base from a much bigger clone, this may be a read error. This chain links TRBV5-1 with TRBJ1-2; no clear D gene. The germline gives CDR1 SGHRS, CDR2 YFSETQ. CDR3 size: 13 residues. The DNA of the CDR3 is TGCGCCAGCAGGAACCGTACTAACTGTGGCTACACCTTC. It specifies CASRNRTNCGYTF.

The chain combines TRBV13 with TRBJ1-5, with D perhaps TRBD1 (5 bases). Trimming stripped 6 bases from V and 8 bases from J, with 14 bases between. The length of the CDR3 is 13 residues. Germline V CDR1 and CDR2: PRHDT, FYEKMQ (reference sequence). CDR3 sequence (DNA): TGTGCCAGCAGTAGAAGGGGCTTGGAGCCCCAGCATTTT. Its translation is CASSRRGLEPQHF.

Many counts were recorded for this clonotype. CDR3 amino acids: CASSSTSAGRETQYF. CDR3 DNA: TGCGCCAGCAGCTCGACTTCAGCGGGTAGAGAGACCCAGTACTTC. The V and J genes are TRBV5-1 and TRBJ2-5, with D possibly matching TRBD2 (6 bases). This CDR3 contains 15 residues. The germline V gene has CDR1 SGHRS and CDR2 YFSETQ. Trimming removed 3 bases at V and 4 bases at J, with 16 bases between.

V usage is TRBV28 and J usage is TRBJ1-6, with D hard to call. Germline assignment: CDR1 MDHEN and CDR2 SYDVKM. CDR3 length: 13 residues. V gave up 3 bases and J gave up 10 bases, with 10 bases separating them. Written as DNA, the CDR3 is TGTGCCAGCAGTTTTAACGCGTGGTCACCCCTCCACTTT. Translating gives CASSFNAWSPLHF.

As to this clonotype: A read error may be the cause here, since a much bigger clone is one base away. This sequence joins TRBV4-1 and TRBJ1-2; 8 positions agree with TRBD1. Trimming cost V 1 base and J 7 bases; bases outside gene matches: 8. This CDR3 has 15 amino acids. The germline V gene has CDR1 MGHRA and CDR2 YSYEKL. The CDR3 is CASSQGDRRDCGYTF. The CDR3 bases are TGCGCCAGCAGCCAAGGGGACAGGAGGGACTGTGGCTACACCTTC.

This clonotype was found many times. The chain couples TRBV18 to TRBJ1-1, with D uncertain. The V gene's germline CDR1 is KGHSH and CDR2 LQKENI. The ends were cut back, 1 base at V and 1 base at J, with 4 bases in the middle. This CDR3 has 13 residues. Here the CDR3 reads CASSPQGNTEAFF. The CDR3 DNA reads as TGTGCCAGCTCACCACAGGGGAACACTGAAGCTTTCTTT.

To note about this clonotype: A much larger clone sits a single nucleotide away, making a read error possible. The rearrangement joins TRBV28 to TRBJ2-7; 7 positions match TRBD1. Germline V lookup: CDR1 MDHEN, CDR2 SYDVKM. There are 13 residues in the CDR3. Written as DNA, the CDR3 is TGTGCCAGCAGTGGAAGACAGGGCTACGAGCGGTACTTC. Its protein product is CASSGRQGYERYF.

With respect to this clonotype: A much more abundant neighbour one base away suggests this may be a read error. The rearrangement joins TRBV24-1 to TRBJ2-7; unclear D gene. Germline lookup yields CDR1 KGHDR and CDR2 SFDVKD. V was pared by 3 bases and J by 4 bases, with 3 bases between. The CDR3 covers 11 residues. The CDR3 spells CATSDRYEQYF. CDR3 nucleotides: TGTGCCACCAGTGATCGATACGAGCAGTACTTC.

This sequence joins TRBV12-3 or TRBV12-4 and TRBJ1-1; D unresolved. The CDR3 runs 15 residues. V dropped 0 bases and J dropped 1 base, with 9 bases sitting between them. The CDR3 reads CASSLAGRANTEAFF. For the CDR3, the DNA is TGTGCCAGCAGTTTAGCTGGTAGGGCGAACACTGAAGCTTTCTTT.

In nucleotides, the CDR3 is TGCGCCAGCCGTGACAGGCACAGTCAGCCCCAGCATTTT. Amino acids: CASRDRHSQPQHF. V is TRBV5-1 and J is TRBJ1-5, with a weak D call TRBD1 (6 bases). This CDR3 contains 13 residues. With 7 bases removed from V and 6 bases from J, the gap between germline ends came to 14 bases. CDR1 SGHRS and CDR2 YFSETQ come from the germline V gene. The full variable domain, rest sourced from reference TRBV5-1 and TRBJ1-5, is KAGVTQTPRYLIKTRGQQVTLSCSPISGHRSVSWYQQTPGQGLQFLFEYFSETQRNKGNFPGRFSGRQFSNSRSEMNVSTLELGDSALYLCASRDRHSQPQHFGDGTRLSIL.